The T cell receptor (beta chain) described here comes from a study of T cell responses to AZD1222 COVID-19 vaccine. The protocol was immunoSEQ multiplex PCR, while the TCRdb copy is restricted to in-frame clones and leaves out a portion. This repertoire shows tens of thousands of clones, over 75% found once; its top ten account for roughly 19%. CDR3 length: 18 residues. CDR1 and CDR2 (germline): SGHTS, YDEGEE. Unmatched junction bases numbered 17, after V lost 4 bases and J lost 6 bases. The source of this sequence is an adult in good health. Sequenced material: peripheral blood, taken on day 0 of AZD1222 vaccination. The chain carries TRBV5-8 and TRBJ2-2, with 8 bases fitting TRBD1. The DNA for the CDR3 is TGTGCCAGCAGCCCAGGACAGGGAGTGTCACTGTTTGCCGGGGAGCTGTTTTTT. Residues: CASSPGQGVSLFAGELFF.